This T cell receptor (beta chain) was captured in a study of T-cell reconstitution after alpha-beta-depleted transplantation in children. Preparation of the TCRbeta library was carried out with unique molecular identifiers. From the PCR reads, TCRdb called clonotypes with MiXCR, one entry per CDR3 protein. The table lists around 600,000 distinct CDR3 sequences, under 25% of them singletons, with less than 15% in the top ten. V lost 2 bases, J lost 2 bases, and 6 bases lay in between. This CDR3 comprises 13 residues. CDR1 is MNHNY and CDR2 is SVGAGI in the germline V gene (reference sequence). This chain uses TRBV6-6 with TRBJ1-2, with D possibly matching TRBD1 (5 bases). The material sequenced was PBMCs, mostly from graft donor cells, taken 360 days after TCRalphabeta/CD19-depleted stem cell transplant. The clonotype comes from a boy under three years old who had a stem cell transplant for acute myeloid leukemia, so the T cells may come from the graft donor. The CDR3 DNA reads TGTGCCAGCAGTTACAGGGACAACTATGGCTACACCTTC. Translation gives CASSYRDNYGYTF.